Given below is one T cell receptor (beta chain) in context. As yet, its antigen is unknown. A much more abundant neighbour one base away suggests this may be a read error. This sample was included in a study of T cells in Graves' hyperthyroidism and ophthalmopathy. On the study more broadly: At initial diagnosis, before any treatment had begun, peripheral blood was obtained. Findings and limits, study-wide: Blood samples included most of the expanded thyroid clonotypes exceeding 0.001.

Per the germline V gene, CDR1 is SQVTM and CDR2 is ANQGSEA. This CDR3 contains 12 residues. TCR beta CDR3 regions were amplified from RNA transcripts. HTBI primers were employed in a first-round RT-PCR of the TCR CDR3. Via MiXCR, TCRdb re-called the multiplex PCR reads, giving one row per CDR3 protein. The sample records about 520,000 distinct CDR3 sequences, around 22% being singletons. Sequenced material: blood. The rearrangement joins TRBV29-1 to TRBJ1-1, with D possibly matching TRBD1 (6 bases). This sequence originates from a woman aged 25 to 45 with Graves' ophthalmopathy. The CDR3 reads CSVDNRDTEACF. CDR3 DNA: TGCAGCGTTGATAATCGGGACACTGAAGCTTGCTTT.